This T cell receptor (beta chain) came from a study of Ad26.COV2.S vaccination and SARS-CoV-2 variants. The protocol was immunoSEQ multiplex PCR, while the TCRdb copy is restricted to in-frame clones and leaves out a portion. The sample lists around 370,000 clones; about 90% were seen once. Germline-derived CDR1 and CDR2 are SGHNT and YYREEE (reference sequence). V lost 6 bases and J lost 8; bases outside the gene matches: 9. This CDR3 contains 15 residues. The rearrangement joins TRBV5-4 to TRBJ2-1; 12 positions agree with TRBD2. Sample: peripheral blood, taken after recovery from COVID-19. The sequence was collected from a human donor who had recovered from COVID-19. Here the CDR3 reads CASTQTSGGLDEQFF. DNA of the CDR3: TGTGCCAGCACCCAGACTAGCGGGGGTTTGGATGAGCAGTTCTTC.